The 31 T cell receptor beta chains below come from one sample, sequenced in a study of cytomegalovirus exposure and HLA in healthy donors (dated by TCRdb to the late 2010s). Library preparation employed the immunoSEQ multiplex PCR assay. For the multiplex PCR, a mixture combining 60 forward primers for TCR Vbeta segments and 13 reverse primers for TCR Jbeta segments was used. TCRdb retrieved this table from immuneACCESS and kept in-frame rearrangements only. Not all clones are present; in checked studies, unresolved V genes account for under half, and no reason is known for the remainder. Recorded for this sample are 120,000 to 150,000 clones; approximately 9% of them occurred a single time. Less than 2% of the sample rests with the top ten. The sequenced material came from PBMCs. The receptors derive from a male donor in good health and CMV-seronegative.

The chain uses TRBV6-4 and TRBJ2-5; 11 positions match TRBD2. Losses at the gene ends were 6 bases for V and 5 bases for J; bases not matched to a gene: 8. CDR3 length: 15 residues. The germline gives CDR1 MRHNA, CDR2 SNTAGT. CDR3 sequence (DNA): TGTGCCAGCAGGTCTAGCGGGGGGCCGGGGGAGACCCAGTACTTC. Its translation is CASRSSGGPGETQYF.

A few counts support this clone. The chain couples TRBV6-5 to TRBJ1-4; 8 bases are shared with TRBD1. CDR3 length: 13 amino acids. The germline CDR1 and CDR2 sequences are MNHEY and SVGAGI. Trimming took 5 bases from V and 8 from J; bases not matched to a gene: 4. CDR3 coding DNA: TGTGCCAGCAGTACAGGGGGAAGAGAAAAACTGTTTTTT. It translates to CASSTGGREKLFF.

The chain recombines TRBV30 with TRBJ1-5; weak D call: TRBD1 (6 bases). Germline CDR1 GTSNPN, CDR2 SVGIG (reference sequence). The length of the CDR3 is 14 residues. Trimming took off 3 bases at V and 3 bases at J, with 12 bases between the two ends. DNA of the CDR3: TGTGCCTGGAGACCACCAGGGGTCAATCAGCCCCAGCATTTT. It codes for CAWRPPGVNQPQHF.

This chain uses TRBV6-5 with TRBJ1-5; weak D call: TRBD1 (5 bases). Trimming removed 6 bases at V and 0 bases at J, with 12 bases between. Germline V gives CDR1 MNHEY, CDR2 SVGAGI. The CDR3 consists of 15 residues. CDR3 protein: CASRPGGYSNQPQHF. The CDR3 nucleotides read TGTGCCAGCAGGCCCGGGGGGTATAGCAATCAGCCCCAGCATTTT.

The chain couples TRBV4-1 to TRBJ2-1; 11 positions agree with TRBD2. In germline, CDR1 is MGHRA, CDR2 YSYEKL. J was trimmed by 4 bases and V by 0 bases; bases with no gene match: 5. CDR3 length equals 17 residues. The CDR3 reads CASSQDPGLAVYNEQFF. Written as DNA, the CDR3 is TGCGCCAGCAGCCAAGACCCGGGACTAGCGGTTTACAATGAGCAGTTCTTC.

V and J are TRBV30 and TRBJ2-7, with D possibly being TRBD1 (6 bases). The CDR3 has 14 residues. V gave up 2 bases and J gave up 3 bases, with 14 bases separating them. Per the germline V gene, CDR1 is GTSNPN and CDR2 is SVGIG (reference sequence). Here the CDR3 reads CAWSSQGPLYEQYF. DNA for the CDR3: TGTGCCTGGAGTTCACAGGGTCCTCTCTACGAGCAGTACTTC.

This clone has only a few counts. The chain employs TRBV27 and TRBJ1-1; 7 bases fit TRBD1. CDR1 and CDR2 from the germline V gene are MNHEY and SMNVEV (reference sequence). The CDR3 has 15 residues. The V gene end was trimmed by 5 bases and the J gene end by 5 bases; junction bases not matched to a gene: 11. This chain's CDR3 is CASSPSTGVWTEAFF. The CDR3 coding sequence is TGTGCCAGCAGTCCCTCTACAGGGGTATGGACTGAAGCTTTCTTT.

This clone was detected a few times. J is TRBJ2-1 and V is TRBV5-1; TRBD2 matches at 8 bases. V shed 1 base, J shed 7 bases, and the junction held 10 bases outside the gene matches. This CDR3 spans 16 amino acids. In germline, CDR1 is SGHRS, CDR2 YFSETQ. The CDR3 sequence: CASSLPTGGAGNEQFF. The CDR3 coding sequence is TGCGCCAGCAGCTTGCCAACCGGGGGGGCGGGGAATGAGCAGTTCTTC. Using reference TRBV5-1 and TRBJ2-1 for the parts outside the CDR3, the full variable domain is KAGVTQTPRYLIKTRGQQVTLSCSPISGHRSVSWYQQTPGQGLQFLFEYFSETQRNKGNFPGRFSGRQFSNSRSEMNVSTLELGDSALYLCASSLPTGGAGNEQFFGPGTRLTVL.

This clone was found a few times. The chain uses TRBV27 and TRBJ1-5; no clear D gene. V shed 5 bases and J shed 6 bases, with 8 bases lying between them. The CDR3 extends over 12 amino acids. Germline-derived CDR1 and CDR2 are MNHEY and SMNVEV (reference sequence). The CDR3 sequence: CASSPRGQPQHF. The DNA of the CDR3 is TGTGCCAGCAGTCCCCGGGGTCAGCCCCAGCATTTT.

This clone was seen only a few times. The chain uses TRBV15 and TRBJ1-1; D is possibly TRBD1 (5 bases). V dropped 5 bases and J dropped 5 bases, with 15 bases sitting between them. CDR1 LNHNV and CDR2 YYDKDF come from the germline V gene (reference sequence). The CDR3 is made up of 14 amino acids. CDR3 sequence: CATSPDQGRTEAFF. The CDR3 region has the DNA TGTGCCACCAGCCCGGACCAGGGTAGGACTGAAGCTTTCTTT.

This chain uses TRBV5-6 with TRBJ2-1; 7 bases are shared with TRBD2. CDR3 length: 14 residues. V shed 4 bases and J 9 bases; nucleotides not matched to a gene: 10. Germline loops: CDR1 SGHDT, CDR2 YYEEEE. CDR3 DNA sequence: TGTGCCAGCAGCCTCCCATCGGGGGGTGTTGAGCAGTTCTTC. Translation: CASSLPSGGVEQFF.

As concerns this clone: This CDR3 is also generated by other DNA sequences in the sample. V usage is TRBV5-1 and J usage is TRBJ2-1; 10 bases align to TRBD2. Germline assignment: CDR1 SGHRS and CDR2 YFSETQ. V was pared by 2 bases and J by 6 bases, with 5 bases of the junction left unmatched. The CDR3 runs to 15 residues. CDR3 in amino acids: CASSLGLAGVNEQFF. In DNA, the CDR3 is TGCGCCAGCAGCTTAGGTCTAGCGGGGGTCAATGAGCAGTTCTTC.

The chain links TRBV28 to TRBJ1-5; a possible D gene is TRBD1 (6 bases). With 3 bases removed from V and 0 bases from J, the gap between germline ends came to 9 bases. The CDR3 runs to 15 residues. Per germline, CDR1 MDHEN and CDR2 SYDVKM. For the CDR3, the DNA is TGTGCCAGCAGTTTTCCAGGGGATAGCAATCAGCCCCAGCATTTT. As protein: CASSFPGDSNQPQHF.

This clone was recorded a few times. The V and J genes are TRBV27 and TRBJ1-4; TRBD1 is a possible D gene (6 bases). Per the germline V gene, CDR1 is MNHEY and CDR2 is SMNVEV (reference sequence). CDR3 length equals 15 residues. V dropped 6 bases and J dropped 2 bases, with 13 bases sitting between them. CDR3 nucleotide sequence: TGTGCCAGCAGGCTCCACAGGGCGACTAATGAAAAACTGTTTTTT. Its protein product is CASRLHRATNEKLFF.

The rearrangement links TRBV10-3 to TRBJ2-2; a weak D match, TRBD2 (6 bases). Between the trimmed V and J ends, which lost 6 bases and 0 bases, there was a span of 14 bases. From germline, CDR1 is ENHRY and CDR2 SYGVKD. The CDR3 is 16 amino acids. For the CDR3, the DNA is TGTGCCATCAGGAGGCGGGGTGTCCCGAACACCGGGGAGCTGTTTTTT. This sequence encodes CAIRRRGVPNTGELFF.

J is TRBJ1-4 and V is TRBV2, with D perhaps TRBD1 (5 bases). The CDR3 runs 15 residues. The germline gives CDR1 SNHLY, CDR2 FYNNEI. Trimming took off 6 bases at V and 0 bases at J, with 11 bases between the two ends. The CDR3 nucleotides are TGTGCCAGCAGGGCCGACAGTGCAACTAATGAAAAACTGTTTTTT. Amino acid sequence: CASRADSATNEKLFF.

This sequence joins TRBV27 and TRBJ2-7; 7 bases align to TRBD1. The CDR3 is 16 residues long. Germline CDR1 is MNHEY and CDR2 is SMNVEV (reference sequence). The V segment lost 5 bases and the J segment 3 bases; nucleotides outside the gene matches: 13. The CDR3 region is CASSHDRAPNIYEQYF. For the CDR3, the DNA is TGTGCCAGCAGTCACGACAGGGCTCCTAATATCTACGAGCAGTACTTC.

The genes are TRBV2 and TRBJ2-1; 9 bases are shared with TRBD1. Germline CDR1 SNHLY, CDR2 FYNNEI. V dropped 6 bases and J dropped 12; count of bases not matched to a gene: 15. The CDR3 has 15 residues. The CDR3 bases are TGTGCCAGCAGGAAGCCCCGGACAGGGGAGGGAGGGCAGTTCTTC. Protein: CASRKPRTGEGGQFF.

In this sample, this clone turned up a few times. J is TRBJ2-3 and V is TRBV30, with 9 bases matching TRBD2. Germline V gene data show CDR1 as GTSNPN and CDR2 as SVGIG (reference sequence). CDR3 length: 15 amino acids. V lost 0 bases to trimming and J lost 8 bases; unmatched junction nucleotides: 9. As DNA, the CDR3 is TGTGCCTGGAGTGTAAATAGCGGGAGCCTTCCTACGCAGTATTTT. As protein: CAWSVNSGSLPTQYF.

This clone occurred a few times. The chain has TRBV5-1 and TRBJ2-5; 10 bases are shared with TRBD1. Germline V gene data show CDR1 as SGHRS and CDR2 as YFSETQ. The CDR3 extends over 15 amino acids. Losses at the gene ends were 3 bases for V and 3 bases for J; bases not matched to a gene: 5. In DNA, the CDR3 is TGCGCCAGCAGCTCCGGGACAGGGGCAGAAGAGACCCAGTACTTC. It translates to CASSSGTGAEETQYF.

This clone came up a few times. This rearrangement joins TRBV28 to TRBJ1-2, with no clear D. This CDR3 has 14 residues. Germline V lookup: CDR1 MDHEN, CDR2 SYDVKM. The germline V and J ends were trimmed by 6 bases and 6 bases, with 17 bases remaining between them. The CDR3 sequence: CASSWTLLGDGYTF. CDR3 bases: TGTGCCAGCAGCTGGACTCTCTTGGGCGATGGCTACACCTTC.

This clone occurred a few times. CDR3 bases: TGTGCCAGCATTCGGACAGGGAGCAACACCATATATTTT. Amino acid sequence: CASIRTGSNTIYF. The chain recombines TRBV25-1 with TRBJ1-3; 8 nucleotides agree with TRBD1. Per germline, CDR1 MGHDK and CDR2 SYGVNS. V shed 7 bases, J shed 7 bases, and the junction held 6 bases outside the gene matches. The CDR3 runs 13 residues.

This chain joins TRBV30 and TRBJ1-6, with D possibly TRBD1 on 5 matching bases. Deletions cut 4 bases from V and 7 bases from J, with 20 bases between. Germline loops: CDR1 GTSNPN, CDR2 SVGIG (reference sequence). The CDR3 runs to 16 residues. CDR3 coding DNA: TGTGCCTGGACCCCCGGTCACGGGGGGGAGAATTCACCCCTCCACTTT. Translated: CAWTPGHGGENSPLHF.

This clone was seen a handful of times. This chain connects TRBV19 to TRBJ2-6; 8 bases line up with TRBD1. The CDR3 is 16 amino acids. Germline V gene data show CDR1 as LNHDA and CDR2 as SQIVND (reference sequence). V was clipped by 4 bases and J by 5 bases; unmatched bases: 7. CDR3 DNA: TGTGCCAGTAGTAACGACAGGGGCGGATGGGCCAACGTCCTGACTTTC. It translates to CASSNDRGGWANVLTF.

This rearrangement joins TRBV5-1 to TRBJ2-1, with 9 bases lining up with TRBD1. Trimming took 4 bases from V and 11 from J; bases not matched to a gene: 10. This CDR3 region has 14 residues. Germline V gene data show CDR1 as SGHRS and CDR2 as YFSETQ. The CDR3 nucleotides read TGCGCCAGCAGCACTCGGACAGGGGAGAATAAGCAGTTCTTC. Encoded protein: CASSTRTGENKQFF.

This clone came up a few times. This chain uses TRBV18 with TRBJ2-7; weak D call: TRBD1 (5 bases). V was trimmed by 0 bases and J by 1 base, leaving 16 bases between them. Germline CDR1 and CDR2: KGHSH and LQKENI. This CDR3 has 17 amino acids. The DNA for the CDR3 is TGTGCCAGCTCACCACCCCCAGGGAAGGCTCTATCCTACGAGCAGTACTTC. Translating gives CASSPPPGKALSYEQYF.

The table lists this clone with a few counts. The chain carries TRBV4-3 and TRBJ2-7; 9 bases are a match to TRBD1. CDR3 size: 15 residues. V was pared by 0 bases and J by 5 bases, with 5 bases of the junction left unmatched. Per the germline V gene, CDR1 is LGHNA and CDR2 is YSLEER. CDR3 residues: CASSQDKGTGHEQYF. The CDR3 DNA sequence: TGCGCCAGCAGCCAAGACAAAGGGACAGGGCACGAGCAGTACTTC.

This clone was counted between two and nine times. V usage is TRBV9 and J usage is TRBJ2-1; 7 bases fit TRBD2. The CDR3 has 17 amino acids. V lost 7 bases, J lost 1 base, and 14 bases stayed unmatched. Looked up from germline, CDR1 is SGDLS and CDR2 is YYNGEE. The CDR3 DNA reads as TGTGCCAGCGGAGATCCTAATAGCGGGTTTTCCTACAATGAGCAGTTCTTC. Its translation is CASGDPNSGFSYNEQFF. Drawing the rest from reference TRBV9 and TRBJ2-1, the complete variable domain is DSGVTQTPKHLITATGQRVTLRCSPRSGDLSVYWYQQSLDQGLQFLIQYYNGEERAKGNILERFSAQQFPDLHSELNLSSLELGDSALYFCASGDPNSGFSYNEQFFGPGTRLTVL.

This clone occurred a few times. The DNA of the CDR3 is TGCGCCAGCAGCCAAGTAAGGACAGGGGATGGCTATGGCTACACCTTC. Its translation is CASSQVRTGDGYGYTF. The J gene is TRBJ1-2, the V gene TRBV4-3; 9 positions match TRBD1. V shed 1 base and J 4 bases; nucleotides not matched to a gene: 7. CDR3 length equals 16 residues. The V gene's germline CDR1 is LGHNA and CDR2 YSLEER.

This clone occurred a few times. This chain uses TRBV10-3 with TRBJ1-2; no reliable D call. CDR1 is ENHRY, CDR2 SYGVKD, per germline. The V and J ends lost 0 bases and 7 bases respectively, with 9 bases between them. This CDR3 has 13 amino acids. The CDR3 bases are TGTGCCATCAGTGAGTCGTTACCGGTTGGCTACACCTTC. Protein: CAISESLPVGYTF.

V and J are TRBV28 and TRBJ2-5; tentative D call: TRBD2 (6 bases). Germline V CDR1 and CDR2: MDHEN, SYDVKM. The CDR3 loop spans 13 amino acids. V lost 3 bases and J 4 bases, leaving 9 bases between the germline ends. This chain's CDR3 is CASSLGGRETQYF. The CDR3 DNA sequence: TGTGCCAGCAGTTTGGGGGGAAGAGAGACCCAGTACTTC.